These 18 T cell receptor beta chains came from one sample sequenced in a study of chemoradiotherapy in HPV16-positive cancers. TCRdb's table, derived via immunoSEQ multiplex PCR, lists solely in-frame clones and lacks some. The sample has about 14,000 clones; 89% are singletons. The specimen was tumor tissue, collected from a patient who underwent chemoradiotherapy. The source is a human donor with HPV-associated anogenital cancer.

The rearrangement links TRBV18 to TRBJ1-2, with D maybe TRBD1 (5 bases). This CDR3 has 14 amino acids. Germline V CDR1 and CDR2: KGHSH, LQKENI. V lost 6 bases to trimming and J lost 8 bases, with 19 bases between them. This CDR3 is CASSLGQGSPGYTF. CDR3 sequence (DNA): TGTGCCAGCTCTCTGGGGCAGGGAAGCCCAGGCTACACCTTC.

The chain employs TRBV9 and TRBJ2-5; D call uncertain. CDR1 SGDLS and CDR2 YYNGEE come from the germline V gene. CDR3 length: 12 amino acids. V was shortened by 3 bases and J by 0 bases, with 3 bases between the two germline ends. Here the CDR3 reads CASSANQETQYF. CDR3 nucleotides: TGTGCCAGCAGCGCCAACCAAGAGACCCAGTACTTC.

The rearrangement uses TRBV7-9 and TRBJ2-5; 8 bases align to TRBD2. Germline loops: CDR1 SEHNR, CDR2 FQNEAQ (reference sequence). The V gene end was trimmed by 1 base and the J gene end by 2 bases; junction bases not matched to a gene: 3. This CDR3 is built from 15 residues. CDR3 nucleotide sequence: TGTGCCAGCAGCTTAGAAGGACTAGCACAAGAGACCCAGTACTTC. It translates to CASSLEGLAQETQYF.

This chain connects TRBV9 to TRBJ1-1; D ambiguous. Looked up from germline, CDR1 is SGDLS and CDR2 is YYNGEE. CDR3 length equals 15 residues. V dropped 1 base and J dropped 1 base, with 11 bases sitting between them. The CDR3 DNA sequence: TGTGCCAGCAGCGTACTTTCAGTGGGGAACACTGAAGCTTTCTTT. Translated, it gives CASSVLSVGNTEAFF.

About this clone itself: Additional DNA sequences in this sample encode the identical CDR3. The J gene is TRBJ2-1, the V gene TRBV9, with D perhaps matching TRBD1 or TRBD2 (5 bases each). The CDR3 contains 15 residues. The V end was cut by 0 bases, the J end by 0 bases, with 7 bases between. Germline assignment: CDR1 SGDLS and CDR2 YYNGEE. The CDR3 reads CASSVEGTSYNEQFF. In DNA, the CDR3 is TGTGCCAGCAGCGTAGAGGGGACCTCCTACAATGAGCAGTTCTTC.

This rearrangement joins TRBV4-1 to TRBJ2-7; 7 bases are a match to TRBD1. J was trimmed by 3 bases and V by 4 bases; bases with no gene match: 9. The V gene's germline CDR1 is MGHRA and CDR2 YSYEKL. The CDR3 has 15 amino acids. CDR3 protein: CASSLRTGEVYEQYF. The CDR3 bases are TGCGCCAGCAGCCTAAGGACAGGTGAAGTCTACGAGCAGTACTTC.

V and J are TRBV21-1 and TRBJ2-3; TRBD2, as called in the table, went unchecked against the DNA. TRBV21-1 is marked as a pseudogene. The CDR3 extends over 15 amino acids. The CDR3 here is CASSKGKRHTDTQYF. In DNA form, the CDR3 reads TGTGCCAGCAGCAAGGGGAAGCGGCACACAGATACGCAGTATTTT.

The CDR3 DNA is TGTGCCAGCAGTCTCCCAGGGGGACAGGGCCCGGATACGCAGTATTTT. Amino acids: CASSLPGGQGPDTQYF. This chain uses TRBV2 with TRBJ2-3; 9 nucleotides line up with TRBD1. The V segment lost 5 bases and the J segment 6 bases; nucleotides outside the gene matches: 12. The germline V gene encodes CDR1 SNHLY and CDR2 FYNNEI. This CDR3 contains 16 residues.

This clone was found once. The chain links TRBV18 to TRBJ2-7; 9 bases are a match to TRBD1. This CDR3 is built from 14 residues. Unmatched junction bases numbered 3, after V lost 4 bases and J lost 2 bases. Looked up from germline, CDR1 is KGHSH and CDR2 is LQKENI. The CDR3 coding sequence is TGTGCCAGCTCACGGGACAGGGAGGCCTACGAGCAGTACTTC. Its translation is CASSRDREAYEQYF. The full variable domain, its missing parts supplied by reference TRBV18 and TRBJ2-7, is NAGVMQNPRHLVRRRGQEARLRCSPMKGHSHVYWYRQLPEEGLKFMVYLQKENIIDESGMPKERFSAEFPKEGPSILRIQQVVRGDSAAYFCASSRDREAYEQYFGPGTRLTVT.

This clone was recorded only once. V usage is TRBV5-1 and J usage is TRBJ1-2; 9 nucleotides line up with TRBD1. V was clipped by 5 bases and J by 7 bases; unmatched bases: 21. Germline V gene lookup returns CDR1 SGHRS and CDR2 YFSETQ. This CDR3 has 18 amino acids. The CDR3 bases are TGCGCCAGCAGTTGGACACCGGGACAGGGTCGTCTGGGGGTTGGCTACACCTTC. Translation gives CASSWTPGQGRLGVGYTF.

V gene TRBV4-2 combines with J gene TRBJ1-5; 10 bases match TRBD1. The germline V gene encodes CDR1 LGHNA and CDR2 YNFKEQ. This CDR3 is 18 amino acids long. V lost 3 bases and J lost 4; bases outside the gene matches: 12. In DNA, the CDR3 is TGTGCCAGCAGCCAGGTCTTTGGGACAGGGGAAAGTAATCAGCCCCAGCATTTT. Its protein product is CASSQVFGTGESNQPQHF.

The rearrangement joins TRBV7-3 to TRBJ2-1, with 7 bases aligning to TRBD2. CDR1 SGHTA and CDR2 FQGTGA come from the germline V gene. The CDR3 runs 19 residues. Trimming took 1 base from V and 12 from J; bases not matched to a gene: 24. The CDR3 nucleotides are TGTGCCAGCAGCTTAAAACCCCTCGGTGTGGCGGGAGAGGGCACCACGCAGTTCTTC. Encoded protein: CASSLKPLGVAGEGTTQFF.

This clone was found a few times. The V and J genes are TRBV18 and TRBJ1-4, with D possibly matching TRBD1 (5 bases). Trimming stripped 3 bases from V and 8 bases from J, with 13 bases between. The CDR3 has 14 residues. Per germline, CDR1 KGHSH and CDR2 LQKENI. The CDR3 DNA reads TGTGCCAGCTCACCGGGGGATGGTGGCGAAAAACTGTTTTTT. It specifies CASSPGDGGEKLFF.

The V gene is TRBV10-3, the J gene TRBJ2-5; D is perhaps TRBD1 or TRBD2 (5 bases each). Germline-derived CDR1 and CDR2 are ENHRY and SYGVKD. V was trimmed by 2 bases and J by 5 bases, leaving 9 bases between them. The CDR3 covers 13 residues. The CDR3 bases are TGTGCCATCAGTGAGAGCGAGGGGGAGACCCAGTACTTC. Amino acids: CAISESEGETQYF.

The chain has TRBV30 and TRBJ1-2; 8 bases are shared with TRBD1. The CDR3 has 16 residues. Germline V gives CDR1 GTSNPN, CDR2 SVGIG (reference sequence). Trimming took 0 bases from V and 5 from J; bases not matched to a gene: 11. CDR3 amino acids: CAWSVQPGQEEYGYTF. The CDR3, as DNA: TGTGCCTGGAGTGTACAGCCGGGACAGGAAGAATATGGCTACACCTTC.

This clone occurred a few times. The chain links TRBV5-4 to TRBJ2-3; possible D gene TRBD2, 6 bases. Germline V gene lookup returns CDR1 SGHNT and CDR2 YYREEE (reference sequence). V lost 1 base and J 6 bases, leaving 15 bases between the germline ends. The CDR3 runs 15 residues. The CDR3 DNA reads as TGTGCCAGCAGCTTGAAGGGGACTCCTGCGGATACGCAGTATTTT. It encodes CASSLKGTPADTQYF.

The table lists this clone with a count of one. CDR3 coding DNA: TGTGCCACCAGCGTCGAGTCGGCCCATACGCAGTATTTT. Protein product: CATSVESAHTQYF. The V gene is TRBV15, the J gene TRBJ2-3; D ambiguous. The V end was cut by 5 bases, the J end by 7 bases, with 13 bases between. The CDR3 loop spans 13 amino acids. CDR1 LNHNV and CDR2 YYDKDF come from the germline V gene (reference sequence).

This chain connects TRBV11-2 to TRBJ2-7, with D perhaps TRBD1 (6 bases). The V end lost 5 bases, the J end lost 3 bases, and 14 bases lay between the germline ends. The CDR3 spans 14 residues. The germline V gene encodes CDR1 SGHAT and CDR2 FQNNGV. This CDR3 is CASSMQTGIYEQYF. CDR3 coding DNA: TGTGCCAGCAGCATGCAGACAGGAATCTACGAGCAGTACTTC.